The clone carrying this T cell receptor beta chain was seen a few times. The antigen remains undetermined. The sample originates from a study of T-cell memory formation after mild COVID-19. MiXCR, run by TCRdb on the 5' RACE reads, gives a single entry per CDR3 protein. The data show more than 150,000 distinct CDR3 sequences, around a sixth seen once. This CDR3 has 12 residues. Germline CDR1 and CDR2: MNHNY and SVGAGI (reference sequence). Trimming removed 4 bases from V and 8 bases from J, with 8 bases in between. The study, taken as a whole, reports: Specificity for SARS-CoV-2 was not confirmed among the second-wave clones peaking on day 37. Day 15 to 85 contracting clones showed balanced CD4/CD8; later expanders leaned CD4+.

The chain uses TRBV6-6 and TRBJ1-4, with D hard to call. The sequenced sample consisted of PBMCs or a T cell subset sorted from them (not recorded which). This TCR came from a man between 18 and 35 years old who had mild COVID-19 (a few samples of this study predate the infection). Cell type and time point are not known. The CDR3 DNA sequence: TGTGCCAGCAGTTCCCTCCGCGAAAAACTGTTTTTT. Protein product: CASSSLREKLFF.